This T cell receptor (beta chain) originates from a study of cytomegalovirus exposure and HLA in healthy donors (dated 2017 in TCRdb). About the investigation overall: According to an earlier analysis of a few hundred of the donors, 150 million to 200 million T cells yielded 90 million to 130 million unique TCR beta sequences and more than 250 Gb of sequence data. About 330 gigabases of sequencing data and about 92 million unique TCR sequences made up an early release that covered several hundred HLA-typed donors. Of the roughly 390 genotyped donors, 70% to 90% were placed in the genetic ancestry cluster associated with self-reported Caucasian donors. The study was designed to test whether signatures of past pathogen exposure could be identified by cataloging public T cell receptors. The T cell repertoires of around 670 subjects were profiled by immunosequencing and related to cytomegalovirus serostatus. A separate validation cohort of over 95 different subjects was used in addition to the 666-subject first cohort. To predict cytomegalovirus infection status, the study brought together high-throughput TCR immunosequencing, statistical association of individual TCRs with disease status, and machine learning. A later analysis re-examined previously published TCR beta repertoires from hundreds of donors and added high-resolution HLA genotyping to investigate patterns of TCR occurrence. Rather than using new phenotypic data, the later analysis identified candidate immune exposures from TCR beta sequences and from how often those sequences occurred across donors. An earlier analysis of some 600 of the donors applied high-throughput TCR beta sequencing to assess whether each TCR beta V gene segment acted as functional or pseudogenic. Donor age, sex, ethnicity and CMV serostatus were compiled together with the repertoire data. A later genetic analysis used genome-wide SNP genotypes for about 65% of the 666 donors, treating that subset as a discovery cohort. All discovery cohort repertoires had been generated using a single sequencing platform. HLA typing included class I and class II loci at four-digit resolution. The number of typed donors differed by locus: roughly 620-640 for A, B, C, DRB1 and DQB1; approximately 520 for DQA1; roughly 600 for DPA1; and roughly 470 for DPB1. Roughly five DR-DQ haplotypes were handled as single units for association and clustering, since linkage in the cohort was strong. Across some 400 genotyped donors of the cohort, an average of about 250,000 unique TCR beta nucleotide sequences per donor were sequenced, and about a sixth of those sequences were non-productive. Paper-wide results and their limitations: Most CMV-associated TCR beta chains appeared to be HLA-restricted in a later analysis, and the HLA associations seemed to be driven largely by CMV exposure. It was suggested by the authors that the approach could potentially be generalized to other disease states and immunological phenotypes. V-gene and J-gene trimming of TCR beta chains was associated with a missense DCLRE1C variant in a later genetic analysis, and the association was replicated in an independent cohort. The presence/absence analyses assumed that sequencing depth was roughly uniform across donors, and that assumption may not be true. In the study, around 160 TCR beta chains were listed as associated with cytomegalovirus. A further reported finding was that TCR beta sequences accurately predicted the HLA-A and HLA-B alleles for most subjects in the first cohort. Immune exposure information for the cohort was limited to CMV serostatus. Strong co-occurrence of HLA alleles, especially DR and DQ, made assigning TCR associations to individual alleles difficult. A cluster of highly shared sequence variants was judged likely to represent a technical artifact of the sequencing pipeline. Linkage disequilibrium might explain the correlated functional status among segregating V segments, but an unknown experimental factor could not be excluded. In an earlier analysis of some 500 of the donors, most TCR beta V segments were observed in productive rearrangements about 90% or about 30% of the time, broadly matching IMGT annotations. Specific HLA alleles were associated with roughly 16,000 TCR beta sequences at a false discovery rate of 0.05 in a later analysis. Most TCR sequences were observed very rarely across donors, whereas some public TCRs were present in many individuals. Over 15 rarely observed V segments, including chromosome 9 orphons, were excluded from the earlier analysis of a few hundred of the donors because counts were too low. A later analysis found that HLA-associated TCR beta chains were more clonally expanded and had lower generation probabilities than equally common non-associated chains. A later analysis found that TCR association rates varied across HLA loci, with DRB1 alleles showing the most associated TCRs and HLA-C alleles the fewest. The classifier was reported to diagnose cytomegalovirus status with high specificity and sensitivity in both the original and validation cohorts. Three of the identified cytomegalovirus-associated TCR beta chains were confirmed in vitro to be specific for cytomegalovirus antigens. Because some donors lacked HLA typing at each locus, the association tests relied only on the typed subset. In a later analysis, several top co-occurrence clusters were reported to appear linked to parvovirus B19, influenza, CMV and Epstein-Barr virus. Some IMGT-functional V segments, including TRBV6-2 and TRBV6-3, could not be distinguished by the 87-base-pair reads and were therefore excluded. In this cohort, only TCR beta chains were sequenced, and detectable features were limited by the absence of alpha or paired-chain data. Compared with the approximately 720-donor mean, donors in an Asian-associated ancestry cluster had fewer N-insertions in productive TCRs, according to a later genetic analysis.

Receptor amplification or capture employed the immunoSEQ multiplex PCR assay. The multiplex PCR relied on a mix of 60 forward primers for TCR Vbeta segments and 13 reverse primers for TCR Jbeta segments. Amplification of the CDR3 region of rearranged TCR beta genes was performed with a multiplex PCR assay on genomic DNA. Amplified TCR beta libraries were sequenced as 87-base-pair reads on the Illumina HiSeq System. The paper's data handling went like this. A later analysis tallied 70 million to 100 million unique TCR beta chains across the 666 repertoires, and some 12 million of those chains were shared by two or more donors. Raw reads were error-corrected and collapsed into unique sequences with a nearest-neighbor algorithm that merged closely related sequences to remove PCR and sequencing errors. Alignment of CDR3 sequences to IMGT reference sequences was used to assign V, D and J gene segments. Each retained sequence needed at least a six-nucleotide match to both a V gene segment and a J gene segment. Rearrangements were called productive when the CDR3 lacked stop codons and stayed in frame with V and J; all others were non-productive. Following IMGT convention, CDR3 was defined as the stretch from the second conserved V-encoded cysteine to the conserved J-encoded phenylalanine. The earlier analysis of 500 to 650 of the donors excluded any sequence lacking an unambiguous match to a single V gene segment. In an earlier analysis of some 590 of the donors, a V segment was called functional when productive rearrangements were above 56.7%, and segregating when the standard deviation between donors exceeded 5%. A statistical classification framework was built to diagnose cytomegalovirus status from the catalog of TCR beta chain sequences. A later analysis assigned V and J genes by comparing TCR nucleotide sequences with IMGT/GENE-DB human TR gene sequences. The TCRdist pipeline was used in a later analysis to assign CDR3 sequences and most-parsimonious VDJ recombination scenarios. In a later analysis, every TCR beta chain was defined by the combination of its CDR3 amino acid sequence and its V-gene family, and reads without a unique V-gene family were dropped. As a way to deal with suspected cross-contamination and a sequencing artifact, a later analysis dropped 450 to 700 nucleotide sequences that were highly shared and had low generation probability. A later analysis calculated a clonal expansion index for each public chain from normalized within-repertoire ranks of inferred template counts. In a later analysis, generation probabilities were computed using a VDJ recombination model fitted to out-of-frame rearrangements, and the results were checked against IGoR. Hypergeometric tests were used in a later analysis to score TCR-TCR, TCR-HLA and TCR-CMV co-occurrence, with a repertoire-size bias correction applied to the TCR pairs. False discovery rates were estimated in a later analysis by permuting HLA or CMV assignments 20 times. A later analysis grouped co-occurring TCRs with DBSCAN, adding TCRdist sequence similarity when clustering within HLA-allele-positive subsets. Repertoires with fewer than 30,000 or more than 120,000 public chains, plus five repertoires with anomalous nucleotide sharing, were excluded from co-occurrence clustering. Drawn from immuneACCESS, this table holds only the in-frame rearrangements with V and J called that TCRdb kept. Clones are partly lost; checked studies trace under half to an unresolved V gene and leave the rest unexplained. From that table come the V and J calls and clone size; the DNA was used to work out D and trimming. Within this sample are 150,000 to 200,000 clones, with 75% to 85% of them counted one time only. In total, the top ten clones hold about 2.3% of the sample.

Turning to this clone: Its antigen specificity is not known. The sample holds no much larger clone one base away, and base qualities are not on file.

The CDR3 sequence holds 16 residues, the cysteine and phenylalanine included. Here the CDR3 DNA is all that survives: 48 bases in frame from base 1. At the junction V is shortened by 0 bases and J by 2 bases, with 13 bases in between. From a lookup of the germline V gene, CDR1 and CDR2 are LGHNT and FRNRAP. In total, roughly 710 healthy bone marrow donors made up the cohort. At the time of sampling, all cohort members were nominally healthy, though unrecorded immune exposures were likely present. The donor was CMV seronegative and belonged to the group of over 300 seronegative cohort members. A peripheral blood sample was collected from each donor, and TCR beta sequencing was performed on peripheral blood mononuclear cells. Genomic DNA extraction from the blood cell samples was performed with the Qiagen DNeasy Blood Extraction Kit.

The receptor chain draws on TRBV12-5 and TRBJ1-2, with TRBD1 perhaps the D gene, on 6 matching bases. This clonotype was obtained from a woman aged 50 to 65 in good health and CMV-seronegative. What was sequenced was PBMCs. The bases read TGTGCTAGTGGTTTGGTAGCTCCACAGGGAAACTATGGCTACACCTTC. This gives the protein CASGLVAPQGNYGYTF.